This TCR beta chain came from a study of T cell responses to AZD1222 COVID-19 vaccine. About this clone itself: Its antigen is not known.

Overall study findings and caveats: With two AZD1222 doses given, Spike-specific TCR breadth and depth both rose. Females made up more of the donors, who were largely white British, and clonal diversity may have come out too low.

This table comes from immunoSEQ multiplex PCR, and its TCRdb copy is limited to in-frame clones, with some not included. The repertoire has 95,000 to 100,000 clones, about 90% of them found once; the top ten carry roughly 10%. Pooling covered second doses at about 4 or about 12 weeks. This CDR3 spans 15 amino acids. Germline V gives CDR1 SGHVS, CDR2 FQNEAQ. The V end was cut by 5 bases, the J end by 11 bases, with 24 bases between. Sequenced here: peripheral blood, sampled 28 days after the second AZD1222 dose. The V call is TRBV7-8, the J call TRBJ1-1, with D hard to call. The clonotype originates from an adult who received the AZD1222 COVID-19 vaccine. CDR3 protein: CASSPRALRESTAFF. DNA of the CDR3: TGTGCCAGCAGCCCACGGGCCCTCCGTGAATCCACGGCTTTCTTT. Full variable domain (remainder filled in from reference TRBV7-8 and TRBJ1-1): GAGVSQSPRYKVAKRGQDVALRCDPISGHVSLFWYQQALGQGPEFLTYFQNEAQLDKSGLPSDRFFAERPEGSVSTLKIQRTQQEDSAVYLCASSPRALRESTAFFGQGTRLTVV.